A selection of T cell receptor beta chains follows, all from one sample in a study of cytomegalovirus exposure and HLA in healthy donors. Repertoires were generated with immunoSEQ multiplex PCR, while TCRdb's copy carries only in-frame clones and drops some. The sample includes roughly 200,000 clones, about 80% of them seen just once. Sequenced input: PBMCs. These receptors came from a boy younger than 18 in good health and CMV-seronegative. The CDR3 runs from the conserved cysteine through the conserved F or W. The order of the fields is CDR3 DNA, CDR3 protein, clone size, D gene, J gene, V gene. D genes are given only for firm matches. Not every row has a clone size; where given, it reads once, few, many or a size class.

TGTGCCAGCAGCGTAGCGGACTATGCCTACAATGAGCAGTTCTTC | CASSVADYAYNEQFF | - | - | TRBJ2-1 | TRBV9
TGTGCCATCAGTGACAGGCCTAACACTGAAGCTTTCTTT | CAISDRPNTEAFF | - | - | TRBJ1-1 | TRBV10-3
TGTGCCAGCAGCTTAGCCAGGGCCTACGAGCAGTACTTC | CASSLARAYEQYF | - | - | TRBJ2-7 | TRBV5-4
TGCGCCAGCAGCCCGGACATCGCGACTAACTATGGCTACACCTTC | CASSPDIATNYGYTF | - | - | TRBJ1-2 | TRBV5-1
TGTGCCATCAGTGGGTCGCGGGGGGGCTATGGCTACACCTTC | CAISGSRGGYGYTF | - | - | TRBJ1-2 | TRBV10-3
TGTGCCAGCTCATCAATTCAGGGGCTTAGCTCCTACGAGCAGTACTTC | CASSSIQGLSSYEQYF | - | - | TRBJ2-7 | TRBV18
TGTGCCACTGACAGGGGGAGAACTGAAGCTTTCTTT | CATDRGRTEAFF | - | TRBD1 | TRBJ1-1 | TRBV19
TGCGCCAGCAGCCAAGACACTACCGGGACTAGCGGATACAATGAGCAGTTCTTC | CASSQDTTGTSGYNEQFF | - | TRBD2 | TRBJ2-1 | TRBV4-3
TGTGCCAGCAGTGAACCGACTATGGACAGGTCTAATTCACCCCTCCACTTT | CASSEPTMDRSNSPLHF | - | TRBD1 | TRBJ1-6 | TRBV2
TGTGCCAGCAGCTTATTGGGACAGATCGAGAACTATGGCTACACCTTC | CASSLLGQIENYGYTF | - | TRBD1 | TRBJ1-2 | TRBV5-6
TGTGCCAGCAGCTCGGACAGGGGGAACACCGGGGAGCTGTTTTTT | CASSSDRGNTGELFF | once | TRBD1 | TRBJ2-2 | TRBV7-8
TGTGCCAGCAGCTTAGGGACAGGGATGTTCTACGAGCAGTACTTC | CASSLGTGMFYEQYF | - | TRBD1 | TRBJ2-7 | TRBV13
TGTGCCAGCAGCTTAGACCGGGGGAACTACAATGAGCAGTTCTTC | CASSLDRGNYNEQFF | - | - | TRBJ2-1 | TRBV11-2
TGCGCCAGCAGCTTGGAGGGGGCGTATTCGAACACTGAAGCTTTCTTT | CASSLEGAYSNTEAFF | - | TRBD1 | TRBJ1-1 | TRBV5-1
TGTGCCAGCAGCTCAACTAGCGGGAGTAAAGAGCAGTTCTTC | CASSSTSGSKEQFF | - | TRBD2 | TRBJ2-1 | TRBV11-2
TGCAGCGTTTTAGTGGAGGGAGATGAGCAGTTCTTC | CSVLVEGDEQFF | - | - | TRBJ2-1 | TRBV29-1
TGTGCCAGCAGCTTGGGGAGCTCTGGGGCCAACGTCCTGACTTTC | CASSLGSSGANVLTF | - | - | TRBJ2-6 | TRBV5-6
TGTGCCAGCAGCTTCCTAGCGGCACCCTACGAGCAGTACTTC | CASSFLAAPYEQYF | once | TRBD2 | TRBJ2-7 | TRBV11-2
TGTGCCAGCAGCGGGGCCCTCCCGGACACTGAAGCTTTCTTT | CASSGALPDTEAFF | - | - | TRBJ1-1 | TRBV9
TGTGCCAGCAGCTTAGGAAGCAGGGAGCAGTTCTTC | CASSLGSREQFF | - | - | TRBJ2-1 | TRBV7-9
TGTGCCAGTAGTATCCTTCCCGGGATCGGGGGCACTGAAGCTTTCTTT | CASSILPGIGGTEAFF | - | - | TRBJ1-1 | TRBV19
TGCGCCAGCAGCTTGGTCCGACAATACGAGCAGTACTTC | CASSLVRQYEQYF | - | - | TRBJ2-7 | TRBV5-1
TGTGCCACCAGCGGTGGACAGGGCGGCTATGGCTACACCTTC | CATSGGQGGYGYTF | - | TRBD1 | TRBJ1-2 | TRBV15
TGTGCCAGCAGTTCCGGGACAGGGGCGGTTGGCTACACCTTC | CASSSGTGAVGYTF | - | TRBD1 | TRBJ1-2 | TRBV27
TGTGCCAGCAGCCAAGATGGGGACTGGGGCTACAATGAGCAGTTCTTC | CASSQDGDWGYNEQFF | once | - | TRBJ2-1 | TRBV4-2
TGTGCCAGCAGCTTCCGACAGGGCATTGAGCAGTTCTTC | CASSFRQGIEQFF | - | TRBD1 | TRBJ2-1 | TRBV7-2
TGCGCCAGCAGCTTGGATGGGGCAGAGAGTGATACTGAAGCTTTCTTT | CASSLDGAESDTEAFF | - | - | TRBJ1-1 | TRBV5-1
TGTGCCAGTAGCCCTGACTCGGATCAGCCCCAGCATTTT | CASSPDSDQPQHF | once | - | TRBJ1-5 | TRBV19
TGTGCCAGCAGCGTAGCTAAGGACAGGGGATGGTTTGACACTGAAGCTTTCTTT | CASSVAKDRGWFDTEAFF | - | TRBD1 | TRBJ1-1 | TRBV9
TGTGCCTGGACCTTGGACAGGGGGATGGAGAAGCAGTACTTC | CAWTLDRGMEKQYF | - | TRBD1 | TRBJ2-7 | TRBV30
TGTGCCTGGAGTTCCGGGACAGGCGGGGATACCAGCAATCAGCCCCAGCATTTT | CAWSSGTGGDTSNQPQHF | - | TRBD1 | TRBJ1-5 | TRBV30
TGCGCCAGCAGTCATATTCGACAGAATTGCTGCTCTGGAAACACCATATATTTT | CASSHIRQNCCSGNTIYF | - | - | TRBJ1-3 | TRBV23-1
TGTGCCAGCAGCTTAGGCGGGAGAGTGGCAGATACGCAGTATTTT | CASSLGGRVADTQYF | - | TRBD2 | TRBJ2-3 | TRBV11-2
TGCGCCAGCAGCCAAGCGGGGTCAGCGGCCTATGGCTACACCTTC | CASSQAGSAAYGYTF | - | - | TRBJ1-2 | TRBV4-1
TGTGCCAGCAGCTTGGGGACTAGCGTGAACAATGAGCAGTTCTTC | CASSLGTSVNNEQFF | once | TRBD2 | TRBJ2-1 | TRBV11-2
TGTGCCACCATCTCGGGGGGCACCAACACCGGGGAGCTGTTTTTT | CATISGGTNTGELFF | - | - | TRBJ2-2 | TRBV6-1
TGTGCCAGCACTCCGGGTTCATTGAACACTGAAGCTTTCTTT | CASTPGSLNTEAFF | few | - | TRBJ1-1 | TRBV6-6